These 14 T cell receptor beta chains were sequenced from one sample in a study of T cell responses to AZD1222 COVID-19 vaccine. This table comes from immunoSEQ multiplex PCR, and its TCRdb copy is limited to in-frame clones, with some not included. The table records approximately 180,000 clones, more than 80% of them present only once. Material: peripheral blood, obtained on day 0 of AZD1222 vaccination. All receptors come from an adult in good health.

This chain links TRBV28 with TRBJ2-2; TRBD1 aligns across 8 bases. Germline CDR1 and CDR2: MDHEN and SYDVKM. Trimming removed 6 bases from V and 0 bases from J; junction bases left unmatched: 6. The CDR3 is 16 residues long. Here the CDR3 reads CASRFRGPSNTGELFF. CDR3 nucleotide sequence: TGTGCCAGCAGATTCAGGGGGCCCTCGAACACCGGGGAGCTGTTTTTT.

Worth noting for this clone: One junction end does not reproduce the germline sequence, and a read error may be involved. The CDR3 DNA sequence: TGTGCCAGCTCACCACCGAGTGGATACACCATATATTTT. Translated: CASSPPSGYTIYF. The chain links TRBV18 to TRBJ1-3; no firm D call. The CDR3 runs 13 residues. In germline, CDR1 is KGHSH, CDR2 LQKENI.

The rearrangement links TRBV7-9 to TRBJ2-1, with D perhaps matching TRBD2 (5 bases). The CDR3 length is 11 residues. Per the germline V gene, CDR1 is SEHNR and CDR2 is FQNEAQ (reference sequence). V was clipped by 4 bases and J by 9 bases, with 7 bases between them. CDR3 nucleotide sequence: TGTGCCAGCAGCTCCGGGGTTGAGCAGTTCTTC. Encoded protein: CASSSGVEQFF.

The chain joins TRBV6-5 to TRBJ1-1; D is unclear. This CDR3 is built from 16 residues. Germline loops: CDR1 MNHEY, CDR2 SVGAGI. Trimming removed 2 bases at V and 4 bases at J, with 17 bases between. The CDR3 DNA sequence: TGTGCCAGCAGTTACGATTCTGTTCGGGGTGGCACTGAAGCTTTCTTT. It specifies CASSYDSVRGGTEAFF.

DNA of the CDR3: TGTGCCAGCAGCCAAGTGGGGGGATCCGGGGAGCTGTTTTTT. Amino acid sequence: CASSQVGGSGELFF. J is TRBJ2-2 and V is TRBV6-2 or TRBV6-3, with D possibly matching TRBD2 (6 bases). Germline CDR1 MNHEY, CDR2 SVGEGT. Trimming removed 6 bases at V and 6 bases at J, with 14 bases between. This CDR3 comprises 14 residues.

The V gene is TRBV5-4, the J gene TRBJ2-2, with 8 bases lining up with TRBD2. This CDR3 has 16 amino acids. Looked up from germline, CDR1 is SGHNT and CDR2 is YYREEE (reference sequence). V lost 4 bases to trimming and J lost 3 bases; unmatched junction nucleotides: 8. The CDR3 protein is CASSNGLAQYTGELFF. CDR3 DNA: TGTGCCAGCAGCAACGGACTAGCCCAGTACACCGGGGAGCTGTTTTTT.

The chain uses TRBV29-1 and TRBJ1-2, with a possible D match to TRBD1 (6 bases). The germline V and J ends were trimmed by 6 bases and 2 bases, with 10 bases remaining between them. The CDR3 is 12 amino acids. Germline values: CDR1 SQVTM, CDR2 ANQGSEA. DNA for the CDR3: TGCAGCGTCGCCGGGACAAACTATGGCTACACCTTC. This gives the protein CSVAGTNYGYTF.

The V and J genes are TRBV14 and TRBJ2-1; 9 bases fit TRBD1. Germline V gene data show CDR1 as SGHDN and CDR2 as FVKESK. V lost 3 bases and J lost 7; bases outside the gene matches: 10. The CDR3 extends over 16 amino acids. CDR3: CASSHHGTGSRNEQFF. The DNA for the CDR3 is TGTGCCAGCAGCCATCACGGGACAGGGAGTAGGAATGAGCAGTTCTTC.

V usage is TRBV5-1 and J usage is TRBJ2-3; TRBD1 agrees at 10 bases. Germline values: CDR1 SGHRS, CDR2 YFSETQ. This CDR3 has 14 amino acids. V shed 5 bases, J shed 1 base, and the junction held 1 base outside the gene matches. The CDR3 loop reads CASRGQGGTDTQYF. The CDR3 nucleotides are TGCGCCAGCAGAGGACAGGGGGGCACAGATACGCAGTATTTT.

The J gene is TRBJ2-4, the V gene TRBV5-4; TRBD2 agrees at 7 bases. The V gene end was trimmed by 6 bases and the J gene end by 7 bases; junction bases not matched to a gene: 10. The CDR3 contains 14 residues. Germline V gene sequence: CDR1 SGHNT, CDR2 YYREEE (reference sequence). CDR3 residues: CASTIGGDVNIQYF. Written as DNA, the CDR3 is TGTGCCAGCACCATTGGGGGGGATGTTAACATTCAGTACTTC.

This clone has just a few counts. The chain couples TRBV30 to TRBJ2-2, with D perhaps TRBD2 (5 bases). With 4 bases removed from V and 4 bases from J, the gap between germline ends came to 16 bases. Germline V gives CDR1 GTSNPN, CDR2 SVGIG (reference sequence). There are 15 residues in the CDR3. The CDR3 protein is CAWNSGIGITGELFF. CDR3 DNA: TGTGCCTGGAACTCGGGGATAGGGATCACCGGGGAGCTGTTTTTT.

The gene calls are TRBV6-1 and TRBJ1-6; D call uncertain. Trimming left V 2 bases short and J 6 bases short, with 11 bases between. From germline, CDR1 is MNHNS and CDR2 SASEGT. The CDR3 is made up of 15 amino acids. The CDR3 coding sequence is TGTGCCAGCAGTGAATTAGTCAGTGCTAATTCACCCCTCCACTTT. Its protein product is CASSELVSANSPLHF.

The V and J genes are TRBV24-1 and TRBJ2-3, with 11 nucleotides matching TRBD2. Trimming at V came to 4 bases and at J to 10 bases, leaving 15 bases not matched to a gene. Per the germline V gene, CDR1 is KGHDR and CDR2 is SFDVKD. The CDR3 runs to 17 residues. DNA for the CDR3: TGTGCCACCAGTGAACCGCCGGTGGGTAGCGGGGGGGGTGCGCAGTATTTT. It specifies CATSEPPVGSGGGAQYF.

This clone has a handful of counts. This CDR3 is CASSDYTEAFF. The CDR3 nucleotides are TGTGCCAGCAGCGACTACACTGAAGCTTTCTTT. V gene TRBV6-2 or TRBV6-3 combines with J gene TRBJ1-1; no clear D gene. From germline, CDR1 is MNHEY and CDR2 SVGEGT. This CDR3 has 11 residues. V lost 6 bases and J 3 bases, leaving 5 bases between the germline ends.